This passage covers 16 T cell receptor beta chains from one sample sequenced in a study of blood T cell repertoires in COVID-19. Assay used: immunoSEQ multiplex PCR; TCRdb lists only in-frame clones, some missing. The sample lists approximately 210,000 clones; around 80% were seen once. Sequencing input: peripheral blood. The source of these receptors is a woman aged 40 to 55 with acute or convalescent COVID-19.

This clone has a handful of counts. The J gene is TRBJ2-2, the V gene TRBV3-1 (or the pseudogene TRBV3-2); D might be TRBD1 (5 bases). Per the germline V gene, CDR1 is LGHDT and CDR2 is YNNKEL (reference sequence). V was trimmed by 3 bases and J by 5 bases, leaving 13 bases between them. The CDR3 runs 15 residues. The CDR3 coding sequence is TGTGCCAGCAGCCAGGCGGCAGGGCTGACCGGGGAGCTGTTTTTT. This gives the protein CASSQAAGLTGELFF.

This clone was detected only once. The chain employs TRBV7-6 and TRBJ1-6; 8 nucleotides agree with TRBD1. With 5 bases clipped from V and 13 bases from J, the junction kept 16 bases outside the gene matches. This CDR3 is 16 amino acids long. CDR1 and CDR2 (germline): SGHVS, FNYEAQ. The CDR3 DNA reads TGTGCCAGCAGCCCCTCCCCCGGGACAGGAGAACTTCCCCTCCACTTT. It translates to CASSPSPGTGELPLHF.

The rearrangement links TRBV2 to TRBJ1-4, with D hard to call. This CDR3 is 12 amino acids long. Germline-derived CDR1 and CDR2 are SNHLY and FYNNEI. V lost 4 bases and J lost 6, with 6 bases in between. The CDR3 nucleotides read TGTGCCAGCAGTGGGGCAGATGAAAAACTGTTTTTT. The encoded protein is CASSGADEKLFF.

DNA for the CDR3: TGTGCCAGCAGAATCAGGCGGGAGTCTCCCCAGTACTTC. It specifies CASRIRRESPQYF. The chain is built from TRBV6-5 and TRBJ2-4, with 7 positions matching TRBD2. Germline loops: CDR1 MNHEY, CDR2 SVGAGI. The ends lost 6 bases at V and 13 bases at J; junction bases unmatched: 12. This CDR3 is built from 13 residues.

CDR3 DNA: TGTGCCAGCTTTGCCGGGACAGGCTCAAACTATGGCTACACCTTC. Translating gives CASFAGTGSNYGYTF. This sequence joins TRBV2 and TRBJ1-2; 8 bases agree with TRBD1. The length of the CDR3 is 15 residues. V dropped 8 bases and J dropped 2; count of bases not matched to a gene: 10. CDR1 SNHLY and CDR2 FYNNEI come from the germline V gene.

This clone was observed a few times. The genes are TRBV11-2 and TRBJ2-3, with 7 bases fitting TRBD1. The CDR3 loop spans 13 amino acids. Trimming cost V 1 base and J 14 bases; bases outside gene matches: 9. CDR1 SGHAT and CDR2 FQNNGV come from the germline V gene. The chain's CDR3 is CASSLAGGPLGYF. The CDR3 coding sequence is TGTGCCAGCAGCTTAGCAGGGGGACCCCTGGGGTATTTT.

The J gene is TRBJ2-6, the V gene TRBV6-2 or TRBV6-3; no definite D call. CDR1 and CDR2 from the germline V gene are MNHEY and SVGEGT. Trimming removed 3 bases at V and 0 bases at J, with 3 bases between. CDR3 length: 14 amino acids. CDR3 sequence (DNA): TGTGCCAGCAGTTATATCTCTGGGGCCAACGTCCTGACTTTC. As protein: CASSYISGANVLTF.

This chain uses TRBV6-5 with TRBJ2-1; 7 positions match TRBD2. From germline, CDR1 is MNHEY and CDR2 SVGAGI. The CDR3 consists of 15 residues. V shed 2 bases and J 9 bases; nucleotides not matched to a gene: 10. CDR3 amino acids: CASSYTSASGGEQFF. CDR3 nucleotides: TGTGCCAGCAGTTACACTAGCGCCTCTGGGGGTGAGCAGTTCTTC.

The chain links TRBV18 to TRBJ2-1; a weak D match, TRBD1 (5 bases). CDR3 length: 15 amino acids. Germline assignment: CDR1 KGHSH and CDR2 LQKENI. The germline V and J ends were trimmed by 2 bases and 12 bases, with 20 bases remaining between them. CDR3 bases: TGTGCCAGCTCACCAACAGGAACCCCGCAAGTGGGGCAGTTCTTC. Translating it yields CASSPTGTPQVGQFF.

Written as DNA, the CDR3 is TGTGCCAGTAAGAACCCGGGACATCTGGCGTTCTTC. It codes for CASKNPGHLAFF. The chain employs TRBV19 and TRBJ2-1; TRBD1 might be the D (6 bases). The CDR3 extends over 12 amino acids. Germline assignment: CDR1 LNHDA and CDR2 SQIVND (reference sequence). V lost 7 bases and J 15 bases, leaving 19 bases between the germline ends.

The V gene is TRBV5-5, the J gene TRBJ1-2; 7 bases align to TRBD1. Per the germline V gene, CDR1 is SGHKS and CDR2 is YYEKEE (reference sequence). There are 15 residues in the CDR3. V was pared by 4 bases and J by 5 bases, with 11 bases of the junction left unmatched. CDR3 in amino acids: CASSPSIGGQYGYTF. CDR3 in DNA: TGTGCCAGCAGCCCATCCATAGGGGGCCAGTATGGCTACACCTTC.

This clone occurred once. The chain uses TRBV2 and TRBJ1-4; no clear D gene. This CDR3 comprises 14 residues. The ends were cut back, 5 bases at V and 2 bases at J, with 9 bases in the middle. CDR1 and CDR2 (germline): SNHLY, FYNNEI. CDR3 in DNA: TGTGCCAGCAGTATAATCGGGACTAATGAAAAACTGTTTTTT. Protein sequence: CASSIIGTNEKLFF.

The CDR3 DNA reads TGCGCCAGCAGCCGGGGACAGGCTGGCAATGAGCAGTTCTTC. This encodes CASSRGQAGNEQFF. The chain joins TRBV4-1 to TRBJ2-1, with 8 bases aligning to TRBD1. The CDR3 consists of 14 residues. Germline loops: CDR1 MGHRA, CDR2 YSYEKL. V shed 4 bases and J 6 bases; nucleotides not matched to a gene: 5.

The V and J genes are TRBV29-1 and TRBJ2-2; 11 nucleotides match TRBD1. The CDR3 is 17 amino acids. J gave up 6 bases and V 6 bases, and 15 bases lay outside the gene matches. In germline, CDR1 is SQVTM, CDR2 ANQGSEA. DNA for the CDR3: TGCAGCGTCATCGCTGGATTGGGACAGGGGGTTGCCGGGGAGCTGTTTTTT. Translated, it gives CSVIAGLGQGVAGELFF.

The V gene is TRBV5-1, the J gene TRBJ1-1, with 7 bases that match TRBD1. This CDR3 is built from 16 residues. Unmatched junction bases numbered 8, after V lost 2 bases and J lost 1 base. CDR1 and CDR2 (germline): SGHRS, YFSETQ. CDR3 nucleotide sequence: TGCGCCAGCAGCTTAAGATACAGGGGAAGGAACACTGAAGCTTTCTTT. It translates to CASSLRYRGRNTEAFF.

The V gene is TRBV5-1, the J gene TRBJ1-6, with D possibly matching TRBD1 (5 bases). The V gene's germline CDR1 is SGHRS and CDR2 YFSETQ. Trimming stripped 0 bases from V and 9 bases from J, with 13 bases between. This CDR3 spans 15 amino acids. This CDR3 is CASSLEIGGGSPLHF. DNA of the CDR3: TGCGCCAGCAGCTTGGAGATCGGGGGTGGTTCACCCCTCCACTTT.